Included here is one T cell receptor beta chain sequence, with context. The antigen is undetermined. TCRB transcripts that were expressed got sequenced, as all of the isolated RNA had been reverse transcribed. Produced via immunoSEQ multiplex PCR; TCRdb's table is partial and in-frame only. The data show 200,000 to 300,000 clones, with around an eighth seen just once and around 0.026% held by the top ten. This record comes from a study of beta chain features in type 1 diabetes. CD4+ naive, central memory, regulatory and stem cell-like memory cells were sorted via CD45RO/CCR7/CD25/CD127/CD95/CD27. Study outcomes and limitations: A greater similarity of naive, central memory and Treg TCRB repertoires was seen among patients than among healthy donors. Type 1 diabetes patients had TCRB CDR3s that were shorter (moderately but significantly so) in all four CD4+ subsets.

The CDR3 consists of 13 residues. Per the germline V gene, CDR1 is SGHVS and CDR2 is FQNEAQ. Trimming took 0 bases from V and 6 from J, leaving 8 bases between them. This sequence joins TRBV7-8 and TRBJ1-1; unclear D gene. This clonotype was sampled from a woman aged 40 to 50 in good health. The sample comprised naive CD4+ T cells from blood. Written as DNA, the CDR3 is TGTGCCAGCAGCTTAGCCCTAAACGCTGAAGCTTTCTTT. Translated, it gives CASSLALNAEAFF.